Below are 28 T cell receptor beta chains sequenced from a single sample in a study of T cells in tuberculosis. Only in-frame clones appear in the TCRdb table, and some are missing; sequencing was by immunoSEQ multiplex PCR. The table has over 25,000 clones, around 91% seen once; the top ten hold 6% to 7%. Sequencing was done on a sample of PBMCs. The source of these receptors is a donor aged 10 to 29 with latent tuberculosis or without tuberculosis infection.

This chain connects TRBV5-4 to TRBJ1-1, with D possibly matching TRBD1 (5 bases). V dropped 4 bases and J dropped 0 bases, with 13 bases sitting between them. Germline CDR1 and CDR2: SGHNT and YYREEE (reference sequence). The CDR3 is 15 residues long. CDR3 nucleotides: TGTGCCAGCAGCCTGAAGGGCAGGGTGAACACTGAAGCTTTCTTT. As protein: CASSLKGRVNTEAFF.

The rearrangement links TRBV4-1 to TRBJ2-7; TRBD1 agrees at 7 bases. The germline V gene has CDR1 MGHRA and CDR2 YSYEKL. The CDR3 sequence is 14 residues long. J was trimmed by 2 bases and V by 4 bases; bases with no gene match: 5. The CDR3 bases are TGCGCCAGCAGCCTAGGACAGGCGGCCTACGAGCAGTACTTC. The encoded protein is CASSLGQAAYEQYF.

The chain links TRBV7-9 to TRBJ2-1; tentative D call: TRBD1 (5 bases). Germline V lookup: CDR1 SEHNR, CDR2 FQNEAQ (reference sequence). V lost 5 bases and J 5 bases, leaving 19 bases between the germline ends. The CDR3 runs 16 residues. CDR3 coding DNA: TGTGCCAGCAGCCACCGCAGGGAAATTATCCACAATGAGCAGTTCTTC. Translation: CASSHRREIIHNEQFF.

The rearrangement joins TRBV14 to TRBJ2-1, with 7 positions matching TRBD1. This CDR3 is 17 amino acids long. Germline values: CDR1 SGHDN, CDR2 FVKESK. V lost 0 bases and J lost 9; bases outside the gene matches: 14. This CDR3 reads CASSQDVGRGWSTEQFF. The CDR3 DNA follows: TGTGCCAGCAGCCAAGATGTAGGCAGGGGGTGGTCGACTGAGCAGTTCTTC.

The chain carries TRBV28 and TRBJ2-7, with 8 bases lining up with TRBD2. The ends lost 5 bases at V and 4 bases at J; junction bases unmatched: 22. This CDR3 has 19 amino acids. Germline lookup yields CDR1 MDHEN and CDR2 SYDVKM. Here the CDR3 DNA reads TGTGCCAGCAGTCCTTTAGCGGGGCCGAAACAACTCATACAGTACGAGCAGTACTTC. It is translated as CASSPLAGPKQLIQYEQYF.

The gene calls are TRBV19 and TRBJ2-2; possible D gene TRBD1, 6 bases. Germline CDR1 reads LNHDA; CDR2 reads SQIVND (reference sequence). The germline V and J ends were trimmed by 8 bases and 0 bases, with 7 bases remaining between them. This CDR3 has 13 residues. In DNA form, the CDR3 reads TGTGCCAGTTGGACAGCGAACACCGGGGAGCTGTTTTTT. This translates into CASWTANTGELFF. Drawing the rest from reference TRBV19 and TRBJ2-2, the complete variable domain is DGGITQSPKYLFRKEGQNVTLSCEQNLNHDAMYWYRQDPGQGLRLIYYSQIVNDFQKGDIAEGYSVSREKKESFPLTVTSAQKNPTAFYLCASWTANTGELFFGEGSRLTVL.

This chain joins TRBV11-2 and TRBJ2-3, with 8 bases aligning to TRBD2. Germline V gives CDR1 SGHAT, CDR2 FQNNGV. The CDR3 extends over 16 amino acids. V lost 1 base to trimming and J lost 1 base; unmatched junction nucleotides: 4. DNA for the CDR3: TGTGCCAGCAGCTTAGCTCCGGGGGGGGGCACAGATACGCAGTATTTT. This translates into CASSLAPGGGTDTQYF.

V gene TRBV9 combines with J gene TRBJ1-5; D not resolved. CDR1 is SGDLS, CDR2 YYNGEE, per germline. The CDR3 loop spans 16 amino acids. Trimming took 0 bases from V and 5 from J, leaving 15 bases between them. The CDR3 region is CASSVGSGGRDQPQHF. For the CDR3, the DNA is TGTGCCAGCAGCGTAGGGAGCGGCGGCAGAGATCAGCCCCAGCATTTT.

Here the CDR3 DNA reads TGTGCCAGCAGTTTAGGGGGCTTGAACACTGAAGCTTTCTTT. Its protein is CASSLGGLNTEAFF. The gene calls are TRBV27 and TRBJ1-1; possible D gene TRBD1, 6 bases. This CDR3 is built from 14 residues. Trimming removed 2 bases from V and 0 bases from J, with 7 bases in between. CDR1 is MNHEY and CDR2 is SMNVEV in the germline V gene (reference sequence).

Turning to this clone: A read error may account for a junction end that differs from germline. The same CDR3 can be traced to other DNA sequences in this sample. CDR3 sequence (DNA): TGTGCCAGCAGCTTAGGATCGACAGGAGATTCACCCCTCCACTTC. As protein: CASSLGSTGDSPLHF. This rearrangement joins TRBV11-2 to TRBJ1-6; a weak D match, TRBD1 (6 bases). The CDR3 has 15 amino acids. Germline V CDR1 and CDR2: SGHAT, FQNNGV.

This sequence joins TRBV5-6 and TRBJ1-4; a weak D match, TRBD1 (6 bases). Germline lookup yields CDR1 SGHDT and CDR2 YYEEEE. The CDR3 has 15 amino acids. Trimming took off 4 bases at V and 5 bases at J, with 15 bases between the two ends. CDR3 in amino acids: CASSPLGRGNEKLFF. The CDR3 nucleotides are TGTGCCAGCAGCCCCTTAGGCAGGGGAAATGAAAAACTGTTTTTT.

The chain combines TRBV19 with TRBJ1-5, with D uncertain. Trimming stripped 5 bases from V and 7 bases from J, with 12 bases between. The germline gives CDR1 LNHDA, CDR2 SQIVND (reference sequence). The CDR3 has 13 residues. The CDR3 DNA follows: TGTGCCAGTAGTGGAGGAGGAAAGCAGCCCCAGCATTTT. It translates to CASSGGGKQPQHF.

V usage is TRBV7-2 and J usage is TRBJ1-3; D is uncertain. In germline, CDR1 is SGHTA, CDR2 FQGNSA. The CDR3 is made up of 12 amino acids. Between the trimmed V and J ends, which lost 2 bases and 11 bases, there was a span of 10 bases. This chain's CDR3 is CASSLIETSIYF. Here the CDR3 DNA reads TGTGCCAGCAGCTTAATTGAGACTTCCATATATTTT.

V usage is TRBV4-3 and J usage is TRBJ2-3, with a tentative D call TRBD2 (6 bases). Trimming took 4 bases from V and 1 from J, leaving 9 bases between them. This CDR3 is 14 amino acids long. The germline CDR1 and CDR2 sequences are LGHNA and YSLEER. The CDR3 nucleotides are TGCGCCAGCAGCCTTGGAGGGGGCACAGATACGCAGTATTTT. It codes for CASSLGGGTDTQYF.

This chain joins TRBV27 and TRBJ1-5; D possibly corresponds to TRBD1 (6 bases). Germline loops: CDR1 MNHEY, CDR2 SMNVEV (reference sequence). CDR3 length: 17 residues. Deletions cut 3 bases from V and 1 base from J, with 16 bases between. CDR3 coding DNA: TGTGCCAGCAGTTTTCGGGGGGGCCTGGGGAGCAATCAGCCCCAGCATTTT. Its protein is CASSFRGGLGSNQPQHF.

The rearrangement links TRBV7-9 to TRBJ1-2; 9 bases agree with TRBD1. Germline V CDR1 and CDR2: SEHNR, FQNEAQ (reference sequence). The trim removed 6 bases at V and 12 bases at J, leaving 14 bases unmatched. The CDR3 consists of 14 residues. The CDR3 sequence is CASRTDRGFSDHTF. The CDR3 DNA sequence: TGTGCCAGCAGAACGGACAGGGGCTTTAGTGATCACACCTTC.

This chain connects TRBV7-7 to TRBJ2-3, with a tentative D call TRBD1 (6 bases). Germline V CDR1 and CDR2: SSHAT, FNYEAQ (reference sequence). Between the trimmed V and J ends, which lost 5 bases and 1 base, there was a span of 16 bases. The length of the CDR3 is 16 residues. CDR3 sequence: CASSPQRAGGTDTQYF. DNA of the CDR3: TGTGCCAGCAGCCCACAAAGGGCAGGGGGCACAGATACGCAGTATTTT.

This chain uses TRBV7-2 with TRBJ2-6; perhaps TRBD2 as D (7 bases). The length of the CDR3 is 16 residues. Germline V gene lookup returns CDR1 SGHTA and CDR2 FQGNSA. V was shortened by 0 bases and J by 3 bases, with 9 bases between the two germline ends. The CDR3 DNA reads as TGTGCCAGCAGCTTAGCGGGGGGGCTTGGGGCCAACGTCCTGACTTTC. Translating it yields CASSLAGGLGANVLTF.

The chain has TRBV28 and TRBJ1-6; D remains ambiguous. Germline V gives CDR1 MDHEN, CDR2 SYDVKM. Trimming pared 4 bases from V and 6 bases from J, leaving 10 bases between. The CDR3 spans 14 residues. CDR3 coding DNA: TGTGCCAGCAGTTCCCCCAGTGGTAATTCACCCCTCCACTTT. It is translated as CASSSPSGNSPLHF. The full variable domain, in which reference TRBV28 and TRBJ1-6 provide the parts outside the CDR3, is DVKVTQSSRYLVKRTGEKVFLECVQDMDHENMFWYRQDPGLGLRLIYFSYDVKMKEKGDIPEGYSVSREKKERFSLILESASTNQTSMYLCASSSPSGNSPLHFGNGTRLTVT.

The rearrangement joins TRBV19 to TRBJ1-2; D gene uncertain. There are 13 residues in the CDR3. Trimming took 3 bases from V and 2 from J, leaving 7 bases between them. CDR1 is LNHDA, CDR2 SQIVND, per germline (reference sequence). The CDR3 bases are TGTGCCAGTAGTATTCAAACAAACTATGGCTACACCTTC. Translating it yields CASSIQTNYGYTF.

The V and J genes are TRBV4-3 and TRBJ2-5, with D maybe TRBD2 (5 bases). Looked up from germline, CDR1 is LGHNA and CDR2 is YSLEER. The CDR3 consists of 15 residues. The ends were cut back, 1 base at V and 5 bases at J, with 14 bases in the middle. As DNA, the CDR3 is TGCGCCAGCAGCCAAGTGCGAGGAGGTCGGGAGACCCAGTACTTC. Translating gives CASSQVRGGRETQYF.

The V gene is TRBV28, the J gene TRBJ1-5; TRBD1 is a possible D gene (5 bases). Trimming shortened V by 8 bases and J by 1 base, and 6 bases separated the two germline ends. The V gene's germline CDR1 is MDHEN and CDR2 SYDVKM. There are 12 residues in the CDR3. CDR3 DNA: TGTGCCAGCTGGGGCAGCAATCAGCCCCAGCATTTT. Amino acids: CASWGSNQPQHF.

The chain carries TRBV29-1 and TRBJ2-5, with 10 bases fitting TRBD1. CDR1 is SQVTM, CDR2 ANQGSEA, per germline. The CDR3 has 15 amino acids. After removal of 2 bases from V and 4 bases from J, the junction contained 7 bases not matched to a gene. The CDR3 nucleotides read TGCAGCGTTGAACTGGGGACAGGGGTCGGAGAGACCCAGTACTTC. Its translation: CSVELGTGVGETQYF.

This chain links TRBV10-3 with TRBJ2-7; D unresolved. This CDR3 region has 11 residues. V lost 5 bases and J lost 1, with 3 bases in between. CDR1 is ENHRY and CDR2 is SYGVKD in the germline V gene. The CDR3 is CAISPSYEQYF. The CDR3 DNA reads TGTGCCATCAGTCCTTCCTACGAGCAGTACTTC.

The chain joins TRBV6-5 to TRBJ1-5; 7 nucleotides line up with TRBD1. This CDR3 has 15 amino acids. CDR1 is MNHEY, CDR2 SVGAGI, per germline. The V segment lost 7 bases and the J segment 1 base; nucleotides outside the gene matches: 7. CDR3 coding DNA: TGTGCCAGCACCCGGGACAGCTCAAGCAATCAGCCCCAGCATTTT. It specifies CASTRDSSSNQPQHF.

V usage is TRBV9 and J usage is TRBJ2-3; no definite D call. Between the trimmed V and J ends, which lost 0 bases and 5 bases, there was a span of 7 bases. CDR3 length: 13 amino acids. Per the germline V gene, CDR1 is SGDLS and CDR2 is YYNGEE. CDR3 sequence (DNA): TGTGCCAGCAGCGTAGGGTCCGGAGATACGCAGTATTTT. Protein: CASSVGSGDTQYF.

The CDR3 here is CASSTGQGESPLHF. The DNA of the CDR3 is TGCGCCAGCAGCACCGGACAGGGAGAATCACCCCTCCACTTT. The rearrangement uses TRBV5-1 and TRBJ1-6; 8 nucleotides align to TRBD1. V trimming: 4 bases; J trimming: 10 bases; junction bases outside the gene matches: 7. This CDR3 spans 14 amino acids. Germline CDR1 is SGHRS and CDR2 is YFSETQ.

This clone was observed a single time. The V call is TRBV29-1, the J call TRBJ2-3; 9 bases map to TRBD2. The CDR3 totals 14 residues. V lost 6 bases to trimming and J lost 0 bases; unmatched junction nucleotides: 4. The germline V gene encodes CDR1 SQVTM and CDR2 ANQGSEA. CDR3 in amino acids: CSVVAGASTDTQYF. For the CDR3, the DNA is TGCAGCGTCGTAGCGGGGGCTAGCACAGATACGCAGTATTTT.